This TCR beta chain was recovered during a study of blood T cell repertoires in COVID-19. Study details: Acute and convalescent COVID-19 samples came from the United States, Italy and Spain.

Original methodology: Reference gene primer amplification yielded estimated nucleated cell counts. The method was immunoSEQ multiplex PCR; TCRdb's version includes in-frame clones alone and lacks a portion of them. From that table come the V and J calls and clone size; the DNA was used to work out D and trimming. The profile covers more than 200,000 clones, with 75% to 85% appearing a single time and 1.4% taken by the ten largest. The V end was cut by 3 bases, the J end by 5 bases, with 7 bases between. Germline V gene lookup returns CDR1 MDHEN and CDR2 SYDVKM. CDR3 size: 12 residues. This clone turned up a few times.

Sequences were obtained from peripheral blood. This sequence joins TRBV28 and TRBJ1-1; D gene uncertain. This receptor was identified in a middle-aged woman who had recovered from COVID-19. The CDR3: CASSFPMTEAFF. The CDR3 DNA is TGTGCCAGCAGTTTCCCAATGACTGAAGCTTTCTTT.